These 9 T cell receptor beta chains share one sample of origin, sequenced in a study of T cells after yellow fever vaccination. TCRdb processed the 5' RACE reads anew with MiXCR; each CDR3 protein has one entry. The sample lists just under 600,000 distinct CDR3 sequences, roughly 14% seen once, with over 13% in the top ten. Specimen: PBMCs, collected on the day of the yellow fever booster vaccination. Source of these receptors: a man aged 25-45 years who received the YFV17D yellow fever vaccine.

Turning to this clonotype: One junction end does not reproduce the germline sequence, and a read error may be involved. The chain has TRBV30 and TRBJ2-1; no reliable D call. Germline assignment: CDR1 GTSNPN and CDR2 SVGIG (reference sequence). CDR3 length: 10 residues. As DNA, the CDR3 is TGTGCCTGGGACCGCCCTGAGCAGTGCTTC. Translated, it gives CAWDRPEQCF.

This clonotype was counted many times. The chain employs TRBV4-3 and TRBJ2-1; D not resolved. The CDR3 extends over 15 amino acids. V dropped 0 bases and J dropped 6 bases, with 12 bases sitting between them. Germline CDR1 reads LGHNA; CDR2 reads YSLEER. CDR3 sequence (DNA): TGCGCCAGCAGCCAAGAAGCATTGCGCGTCAATGAGCAGTTCTTC. Translated, it gives CASSQEALRVNEQFF.

The rearrangement joins TRBV5-6 to TRBJ2-7, with 9 bases aligning to TRBD2. The CDR3 length is 18 residues. Germline lookup yields CDR1 SGHDT and CDR2 YYEEEE. Unmatched junction bases numbered 15, after V lost 2 bases and J lost 3 bases. CDR3 sequence (DNA): TGTGCCAGCAGCTTCCGTCTCGGGGCGGGAGGGCCGAACTACGAGCAGTACTTC. It yields the protein CASSFRLGAGGPNYEQYF. Full variable domain (outside the CDR3, taken from reference TRBV5-6 and TRBJ2-7): DAGVTQSPTHLIKTRGQQVTLRCSPKSGHDTVSWYQQALGQGPQFIFQYYEEEERQRGNFPDRFSGHQFPNYSSELNVNALLLGDSALYLCASSFRLGAGGPNYEQYFGPGTRLTVT.

This clonotype was found a few times. The V gene is TRBV20-1, the J gene TRBJ2-7, with D perhaps given as TRBD1 or TRBD2 (5 bases each). V dropped 3 bases and J dropped 3 bases, with 15 bases sitting between them. Germline V lookup: CDR1 DFQATT, CDR2 SNEGSKA (reference sequence). This CDR3 spans 14 amino acids. CDR3 coding DNA: TGCAGTGCTAGTCATGGGGGAATCGGCTACGAGCAGTACTTC. As protein: CSASHGGIGYEQYF.

In nucleotides, the CDR3 is TGTGCCACCAGCAAGCGGGAGGTCTCGAATTCCTTCTTC. Translated: CATSKREVSNSFF. The chain employs TRBV15 and TRBJ2-1, with 9 bases lining up with TRBD2. The V gene's germline CDR1 is LNHNV and CDR2 YYDKDF (reference sequence). J lost 16 bases, V lost 4 bases, and 11 bases had no gene match. The CDR3 consists of 13 residues.

This clonotype was observed a few times. The rearrangement uses TRBV7-2 and TRBJ2-1, with D tentatively TRBD2 (6 bases). Germline V gene lookup returns CDR1 SGHTA and CDR2 FQGNSA. This CDR3 region has 16 residues. Trimming took 5 bases from V and 4 from J, leaving 18 bases between them. The CDR3, as DNA: TGTGCCAGCAGCCTTCACTCGGGGGTGAGATACAATGAGCAGTTCTTC. The encoded protein is CASSLHSGVRYNEQFF.

Details on this clonotype: Given a much more abundant clone one base away, this may be a read error. The chain couples TRBV5-4 to TRBJ2-2; TRBD1 matches at 7 bases. The CDR3 runs 14 residues. The junction had 6 bases not matched to a gene; V was cut back by 4 bases and J by 6 bases. Germline V lookup: CDR1 SGHNT, CDR2 YYREEE (reference sequence). CDR3: CASSINRGPGELFF. CDR3 bases: TGTGCCAGCAGCATAAACAGGGGACCCGGGGAGCTGTTTTTT. Together with reference TRBV5-4 and TRBJ2-2, the CDR3 gives the full variable domain: ETGVTQSPTHLIKTRGQQVTLRCSSQSGHNTVSWYQQALGQGPQFIFQYYREEENGRGNFPPRFSGLQFPNYSSELNVNALELDDSALYLCASSINRGPGELFFGEGSRLTVL.

This clonotype was recorded many times. The chain uses TRBV6-5 and TRBJ1-3; D might be TRBD1 (5 bases). This CDR3 is 15 amino acids long. The germline V gene encodes CDR1 MNHEY and CDR2 SVGAGI. V was trimmed by 0 bases and J by 2 bases, leaving 8 bases between them. In nucleotides, the CDR3 is TGTGCCAGCAGTTACTCGGCGGGGCCTGGAAACACCATATATTTT. It translates to CASSYSAGPGNTIYF.

This clonotype came up a few times. This chain uses TRBV18 with TRBJ1-4; D call uncertain. Germline CDR1 KGHSH, CDR2 LQKENI. CDR3 length: 16 residues. Between the trimmed V and J ends, which lost 3 bases and 0 bases, there was a span of 11 bases. The CDR3 bases are TGTGCCAGCTCACCGGGCAAGCATGCAACTAATGAAAAACTGTTTTTT. As protein: CASSPGKHATNEKLFF.